These 30 T cell receptor beta chains were all obtained from the same sample, sequenced in a study of blood T cell repertoires in COVID-19. Sequenced by immunoSEQ multiplex PCR; TCRdb stores in-frame clones only, minus some. The table shows hundreds of thousands of clones, with around 87% occurring only once. The sequencing sample was made of peripheral blood. All receptors come from a woman between 45 and 60 years old with COVID-19, enrolled during active disease.

This sequence joins TRBV28 and TRBJ2-2, with 8 bases matching TRBD2. The CDR3 runs 16 residues. The trim removed 9 bases at V and 3 bases at J, leaving 12 bases unmatched. Germline values: CDR1 MDHEN, CDR2 SYDVKM. CDR3 amino acids: CASRPWASGYTGELFF. The CDR3 bases are TGTGCCAGTCGACCGTGGGCTAGCGGGTACACCGGGGAGCTGTTTTTT.

The chain employs TRBV11-2 and TRBJ2-5; D is unclear. Trimming left V 2 bases short and J 1 base short, with 8 bases between. The CDR3 contains 14 residues. CDR1 and CDR2 (germline): SGHAT, FQNNGV. CDR3 loop: CASSLRNTQETQYF. As DNA, the CDR3 is TGTGCCAGCAGCTTACGCAACACCCAAGAGACCCAGTACTTC.

V gene TRBV7-2 combines with J gene TRBJ2-7, with 10 bases lining up with TRBD2. Germline V CDR1 and CDR2: SGHTA, FQGNSA. This CDR3 is 15 amino acids long. J lost 5 bases, V lost 6 bases, and 10 bases had no gene match. CDR3 nucleotides: TGTGCCAGCAGGTACGATCTAGCGGGAGCCGACGAGCAGTACTTC. Translation gives CASRYDLAGADEQYF.

The V gene is TRBV5-1, the J gene TRBJ2-1, with 10 nucleotides matching TRBD2. Looked up from germline, CDR1 is SGHRS and CDR2 is YFSETQ. With 7 bases clipped from V and 3 bases from J, the junction kept 7 bases outside the gene matches. The CDR3 contains 15 residues. The CDR3 sequence is CASGRTSGNYNEQFF. The CDR3 DNA follows: TGCGCCAGCGGGAGGACTAGCGGCAACTACAATGAGCAGTTCTTC.

The V gene is TRBV19, the J gene TRBJ1-2; 7 nucleotides match TRBD1. The V gene end was trimmed by 6 bases and the J gene end by 7 bases; junction bases not matched to a gene: 8. Germline V gene sequence: CDR1 LNHDA, CDR2 SQIVND (reference sequence). The CDR3 totals 13 residues. Written as DNA, the CDR3 is TGTGCCAGTAGAATCGACAGGGTATTTGGCTACACCTTC. This codes for CASRIDRVFGYTF.

V gene TRBV5-1 combines with J gene TRBJ2-7; 14 bases align to TRBD2. The CDR3 is 16 amino acids. Germline V lookup: CDR1 SGHRS, CDR2 YFSETQ. V lost 0 bases to trimming and J lost 5 bases; unmatched junction nucleotides: 4. The CDR3 DNA sequence: TGCGCCAGCAGCTTGGCCACGGGACTAGCGGGAGACGAGCAGTACTTC. It specifies CASSLATGLAGDEQYF.

The V call is TRBV18, the J call TRBJ2-7; tentative D call: TRBD1 (6 bases). The CDR3 spans 14 residues. Germline V gene data show CDR1 as KGHSH and CDR2 as LQKENI. Trimming stripped 6 bases from V and 3 bases from J, with 15 bases between. CDR3 sequence (DNA): TGTGCCAGCTCCCAGAGACAGGAAAACTACGAGCAGTACTTC. As protein: CASSQRQENYEQYF.

This chain links TRBV3-1 (or the pseudogene TRBV3-2) with TRBJ2-1; the match to TRBD2 covers 10 bases. The V gene's germline CDR1 is LGHDT and CDR2 YNNKEL (reference sequence). The CDR3 runs to 13 residues. The ends lost 4 bases at V and 8 bases at J; junction bases unmatched: 2. CDR3 residues: CASSLAGGDEQFF. The CDR3 coding sequence is TGTGCCAGCAGCCTAGCGGGAGGTGATGAGCAGTTCTTC.

A few counts support this clone. This chain joins TRBV12-5 and TRBJ1-6; 9 bases map to TRBD1. This CDR3 contains 14 residues. From germline, CDR1 is LGHNT and CDR2 FRNRAP. V dropped 4 bases and J dropped 8; count of bases not matched to a gene: 3. The DNA of the CDR3 is TGTGCTAGTGGTTGGGACAGGGCAGATTCACCCCTCCACTTT. Protein sequence: CASGWDRADSPLHF. Full variable domain (missing parts from reference TRBV12-5 and TRBJ1-6): DARVTQTPRHKVTEMGQEVTMRCQPILGHNTVFWYRQTMMQGLELLAYFRNRAPLDDSGMPKDRFSAEMPDATLATLKIQPSEPRDSAVYFCASGWDRADSPLHFGNGTRLTVT.

In its sample, this clone was seen many times. This chain uses TRBV29-1 with TRBJ1-2; no clear D. The V end was cut by 7 bases, the J end by 6 bases, with 15 bases between. The germline CDR1 and CDR2 sequences are SQVTM and ANQGSEA. The CDR3 spans 12 residues. The CDR3 nucleotides are TGCAGCGCGACGGGAGAACTGGATGGCTACACCTTC. Its protein is CSATGELDGYTF.

The chain has TRBV25-1 and TRBJ2-4, with D possibly being TRBD1 (6 bases). V lost 6 bases and J lost 7, with 13 bases in between. Looked up from germline, CDR1 is MGHDK and CDR2 is SYGVNS. There are 13 residues in the CDR3. The CDR3 nucleotides read TGTGCCAGCAGGCCAGGGGCTAGTAACATTCAGTACTTC. This gives the protein CASRPGASNIQYF. Using reference TRBV25-1 and TRBJ2-4 for the parts outside the CDR3, the full variable domain is EADIYQTPRYLVIGTGKKITLECSQTMGHDKMYWYQQDPGMELHLIHYSYGVNSTEKGDLSSESTVSRIRTEHFPLTLESARPSHTSQYLCASRPGASNIQYFGAGTRLSVL.

The rearrangement links TRBV7-8 to TRBJ1-2; 7 bases match TRBD1. The V and J ends lost 7 bases and 8 bases, in that order; junction bases with no gene match: 16. The CDR3 sequence is 15 residues long. Germline CDR1 is SGHVS and CDR2 is FQNEAQ. The CDR3 sequence: CASKRADPGGSGYTF. For the CDR3, the DNA is TGTGCCAGCAAGAGGGCTGACCCAGGGGGGTCGGGCTACACCTTC.

This clone was detected once. This chain links TRBV5-6 with TRBJ2-7; perhaps TRBD2 as D (6 bases). The CDR3 is made up of 14 amino acids. The V gene lost 4 bases and the J gene lost 2 bases, with 13 bases spanning the gap. The germline V gene encodes CDR1 SGHDT and CDR2 YYEEEE. This CDR3 is CASSPGGEPYEQYF. DNA of the CDR3: TGTGCCAGCAGCCCCGGAGGGGAACCCTACGAGCAGTACTTC.

The chain joins TRBV29-1 to TRBJ2-1, with 8 bases fitting TRBD1. Germline lookup yields CDR1 SQVTM and CDR2 ANQGSEA. J was trimmed by 8 bases and V by 6 bases; bases with no gene match: 9. The CDR3 runs 13 residues. This chain's CDR3 is CSVTGVGWDEQFF. As DNA, the CDR3 is TGCAGCGTGACAGGGGTAGGCTGGGATGAGCAGTTCTTC.

The rearrangement links TRBV18 to TRBJ2-1; possible D gene TRBD2, 6 bases. The CDR3 is 13 amino acids. Germline values: CDR1 KGHSH, CDR2 LQKENI. V lost 2 bases and J 15 bases, leaving 17 bases between the germline ends. CDR3 residues: CASSPAGGAAAFF. CDR3 DNA: TGTGCCAGCTCACCAGCGGGCGGGGCCGCCGCGTTCTTC.

The chain recombines TRBV29-1 with TRBJ1-5; 9 positions agree with TRBD1. This CDR3 comprises 13 residues. Germline V gene sequence: CDR1 SQVTM, CDR2 ANQGSEA. With V trimmed by 6 bases and J by 6 bases, 6 bases remained unmatched. The CDR3 sequence is CSVPGTGLQPQHF. CDR3 sequence (DNA): TGCAGCGTCCCTGGGACAGGGCTTCAGCCCCAGCATTTT.

This chain connects TRBV18 to TRBJ2-5; 9 nucleotides align to TRBD1. The V gene end was trimmed by 3 bases and the J gene end by 4 bases; junction bases not matched to a gene: 3. The CDR3 runs 14 residues. Per germline, CDR1 KGHSH and CDR2 LQKENI. Here the CDR3 reads CASSPLDRGETQYF. The DNA of the CDR3 is TGTGCCAGCTCACCCCTGGACAGGGGAGAGACCCAGTACTTC.

The V call is TRBV7-3, the J call TRBJ2-1; TRBD2 matches at 9 bases. Germline lookup yields CDR1 SGHTA and CDR2 FQGTGA. The ends lost 5 bases at V and 6 bases at J; junction bases unmatched: 8. The CDR3 runs 15 residues. CDR3 nucleotides: TGTGCCAGCAGCCCTGATAGCGGGAGCCGCAATGAGCAGTTCTTC. Protein sequence: CASSPDSGSRNEQFF.

The CDR3 nucleotides are TGTGCCAGCAGCTTCGCAGGTGACTCCTACGAGCAGTACTTC. Amino acids: CASSFAGDSYEQYF. V usage is TRBV7-9 and J usage is TRBJ2-7; D gene uncertain. Germline values: CDR1 SEHNR, CDR2 FQNEAQ (reference sequence). This CDR3 region has 14 residues. The V and J ends lost 3 bases and 0 bases respectively, with 9 bases between them.

This sequence joins TRBV7-9 and TRBJ2-7; a possible D gene is TRBD2 (6 bases). The CDR3 covers 17 residues. The V end was cut by 5 bases, the J end by 0 bases, with 20 bases between. Germline lookup yields CDR1 SEHNR and CDR2 FQNEAQ (reference sequence). CDR3 in DNA: TGTGCCAGCAGCACCAGGGTTAGCGGCAGGAGCTCCTACGAGCAGTACTTC. Translation gives CASSTRVSGRSSYEQYF.

CDR3 sequence reads: CASSFPTGGMGTQYF. CDR3 nucleotide sequence: TGTGCCAGCAGCTTCCCGACAGGGGGCATGGGGACCCAGTACTTC. V is TRBV5-6 and J is TRBJ2-5, with 10 positions matching TRBD1. Losses at the gene ends were 2 bases for V and 7 bases for J; bases not matched to a gene: 8. The germline gives CDR1 SGHDT, CDR2 YYEEEE. The CDR3 covers 15 residues.

The chain employs TRBV7-2 and TRBJ2-3, with 8 bases aligning to TRBD1. The CDR3 covers 15 residues. Germline CDR1 SGHTA, CDR2 FQGNSA. With V trimmed by 6 bases and J by 0 bases, 5 bases remained unmatched. The CDR3 DNA follows: TGTGCCAGCAGGCTGGACAGGGCAAGCACAGATACGCAGTATTTT. This encodes CASRLDRASTDTQYF. Variable domain in full (rest from reference TRBV7-2 and TRBJ2-3): GAGVSQSPSNKVTEKGKDVELRCDPISGHTALYWYRQSLGQGLEFLIYFQGNSAPDKSGLPSDRFSAERTGGSVSTLTIQRTQQEDSAVYLCASRLDRASTDTQYFGPGTRLTVL.

The V and J genes are TRBV14 and TRBJ2-1; TRBD2 aligns across 12 bases. Germline CDR1 reads SGHDN; CDR2 reads FVKESK. CDR3 length equals 14 residues. V was clipped by 10 bases and J by 3 bases; unmatched bases: 4. The CDR3 DNA follows: TGTGCCACCAAGACTAGCGGGAGCTACAATGAGCAGTTCTTC. It translates to CATKTSGSYNEQFF. Full variable domain (outside the CDR3, taken from reference TRBV14 and TRBJ2-1): EAGVTQFPSHSVIEKGQTVTLRCDPISGHDNLYWYRRVMGKEIKFLLHFVKESKQDESGMPNNRFLAERTGGTYSTLKVQPAELEDSGVYFCATKTSGSYNEQFFGPGTRLTVL.

Regarding this clone: This CDR3 is also generated by other DNA sequences in the sample. The CDR3 DNA follows: TGTGCCAGCAGCCCCACTAGCGGGAGGGTGAATGAGCAGTTCTTC. It translates to CASSPTSGRVNEQFF. The chain combines TRBV9 with TRBJ2-1, with 13 bases lining up with TRBD2. Germline V gene lookup returns CDR1 SGDLS and CDR2 YYNGEE. Trimming removed 4 bases from V and 7 bases from J; junction bases left unmatched: 5. This CDR3 contains 15 residues. The whole variable domain, filled in from reference TRBV9 and TRBJ2-1, reads DSGVTQTPKHLITATGQRVTLRCSPRSGDLSVYWYQQSLDQGLQFLIQYYNGEERAKGNILERFSAQQFPDLHSELNLSSLELGDSALYFCASSPTSGRVNEQFFGPGTRLTVL.

DNA of the CDR3: TGTGCCACCAGTGATTCTTCCACAGGCAGAATGAATGAGCAGTTCTTC. Its translation: CATSDSSTGRMNEQFF. This rearrangement joins TRBV24-1 to TRBJ2-1, with D possibly matching TRBD1 (5 bases). V was shortened by 2 bases and J by 7 bases, with 17 bases between the two germline ends. The CDR3 runs 16 residues. Per germline, CDR1 KGHDR and CDR2 SFDVKD.

V usage is TRBV9 and J usage is TRBJ1-6; D is uncertain. This CDR3 has 14 amino acids. In germline, CDR1 is SGDLS, CDR2 YYNGEE. Between the trimmed V and J ends, which lost 9 bases and 9 bases, there was a span of 19 bases. The CDR3: CATSEGGFSSPLHF. The CDR3 coding sequence is TGTGCCACCTCTGAAGGAGGGTTTAGTTCACCCCTCCACTTT.

The J gene is TRBJ1-1, the V gene TRBV5-1; 7 bases are a match to TRBD1. Per germline, CDR1 SGHRS and CDR2 YFSETQ. With 4 bases clipped from V and 3 bases from J, the junction kept 12 bases outside the gene matches. This CDR3 spans 16 amino acids. This CDR3 reads CASSPSRGSRDTEAFF. CDR3 in DNA: TGCGCCAGCAGCCCTTCCAGGGGGAGCAGGGACACTGAAGCTTTCTTT. Filled out from reference TRBV5-1 and TRBJ1-1, the complete variable domain reads KAGVTQTPRYLIKTRGQQVTLSCSPISGHRSVSWYQQTPGQGLQFLFEYFSETQRNKGNFPGRFSGRQFSNSRSEMNVSTLELGDSALYLCASSPSRGSRDTEAFFGQGTRLTVV.

The chain recombines TRBV11-3 with TRBJ1-1; TRBD1 agrees at 9 bases. Germline values: CDR1 SGHNT, CDR2 YENEEA. V was clipped by 1 base and J by 6 bases; unmatched bases: 6. This CDR3 contains 15 residues. The CDR3, as DNA: TGTGCCAGCAGCTTAGGGACAGGGGTATGGTCTGAAGCTTTCTTT. Protein sequence: CASSLGTGVWSEAFF.

The genes are TRBV18 and TRBJ2-7; 10 nucleotides agree with TRBD2. Germline V CDR1 and CDR2: KGHSH, LQKENI. The CDR3 extends over 15 amino acids. After removal of 6 bases from V and 3 bases from J, the junction contained 8 bases not matched to a gene. In DNA, the CDR3 is TGTGCCAGCTCTCTTCCTAGCGGGAGTCTCTACGAGCAGTACTTC. This sequence encodes CASSLPSGSLYEQYF.

The rearrangement joins TRBV4-2 to TRBJ2-1; D may be TRBD2 (5 bases). The CDR3 covers 13 residues. The germline V gene encodes CDR1 LGHNA and CDR2 YNFKEQ. The germline V and J ends were trimmed by 0 bases and 5 bases, with 5 bases remaining between them. The CDR3 reads CASSQEEDNEQFF. The DNA of the CDR3 is TGTGCCAGCAGCCAAGAGGAGGACAATGAGCAGTTCTTC.